This entry describes one T cell receptor (beta chain). What antigen it recognizes has not been identified. Base qualities are not recorded, but no much larger clone differs from it by a single base. The sample belongs to a study of OX40 agonist ivuxolimab in advanced cancers. Some background on the complete study: Ivuxolimab was a fully human IgG2 agonistic monoclonal antibody targeting the costimulatory receptor OX40 (CD134). Of the roughly 51 dose-escalation patients, hepatocellular carcinoma was present in approximately 20, melanoma in approximately 15, renal cell carcinoma in 9 and head and neck cancer in 9. The paper describes the monotherapy dose-escalation part (N of about 57 patients) of the phase I trial of ivuxolimab. Peripheral TCRbeta sequencing was intended to test whether TCR sequence diversity was altered and clonal T-cell expansion was caused by ivuxolimab. A male proportion of roughly 80% and a mean age of approximately 55 years, ranging from roughly 20 to 80, were recorded for the dose-escalation cohort. Intravenous ivuxolimab was administered to patients every 2 weeks at six dose levels: 0.01, 0.1, 0.3, 1.5, 3 and 10 mg/kg. Partial responses occurred in three dose-escalation patients, of whom one had hepatocellular carcinoma and two had cutaneous melanoma. Patients were allowed to have had prior anti-PD-1, anti-PD-L1 or anti-CTLA-4 therapy, and approximately 40% of the dose-escalation patients had previously received checkpoint inhibitors.

Patients with a history of autoimmune disease or receiving systemic immunosuppression were excluded from the trial. Peripheral blood for TCR sequencing was collected from all dose cohorts at baseline, on cycle 4 day 1, and on cycle 7 day 1. The samples were taken from a phase I, first-in-human, multicenter, open-label dose-escalation trial of ivuxolimab. Adults with locally advanced or metastatic melanoma, renal cell, hepatocellular, or head and neck squamous cell carcinoma were enrolled in the trial. Before TCR sequencing, CD4+ and CD8+ T cells were separately sorted from peripheral blood. Looking up the germline V gene (reference sequence) yields CDR1 MNHNY and CDR2 SVGAGI. V gives up 8 bases and J gives up 2 bases, and the segment between their germline ends measures 10 bases. Counted from cysteine to phenylalanine, this CDR3 has 12 amino acids. Solely the CDR3 DNA is kept, with 36 bases framed from the first base.

To sequence the TCRbeta CDR3 region, genomic DNA was isolated from the sorted cells. The immunoSEQ Assay was used for sequencing of TCRbeta CDR3 regions. TCRdb obtained this table from immuneACCESS and retained in-frame rearrangements with V and J assigned. These tables miss some clones; where compared with another copy, unresolved V genes account for less than half of the shortfall, and the remainder is unexplained. The table for this sample lists about 20,000 clones; 80% to 90% of them were counted only once. Roughly 15% of the sample comes from the top ten. Results and caveats for the whole study, not just this receptor: Low levels of normalized T-cell clonal expansion were also seen in some nonresponding patients. After ivuxolimab, expanded clones were on average more numerous among CD8+ T cells than among CD4+ T cells. Clonal expansion of both CD4+ and CD8+ blood T cells was observed from baseline to week 6 at doses 0.1 to 3.0 mg/kg. Antigen specificity was not determined for the clonally expanded peripheral T cells. In partial responders in the 0.1-3.0 mg/kg groups, normalized peripheral clonal expansion was found to be among the lowest, especially among CD8+ T cells.

This clonotype was obtained from an adult with an advanced solid tumor such as melanoma, head and neck, liver or kidney cancer. The material was CD4+ or CD8+ T cells sorted from blood, obtained in a trial of the OX40 agonist ivuxolimab. The rearranged segments are TRBV6-6 and TRBJ2-7; the D segment could be TRBD1, given 6 matching bases. In nucleotides, the sequence is TGTGCCAGCGGGACACCCGCCTACGAGCAGTACTTC. It specifies CASGTPAYEQYF.